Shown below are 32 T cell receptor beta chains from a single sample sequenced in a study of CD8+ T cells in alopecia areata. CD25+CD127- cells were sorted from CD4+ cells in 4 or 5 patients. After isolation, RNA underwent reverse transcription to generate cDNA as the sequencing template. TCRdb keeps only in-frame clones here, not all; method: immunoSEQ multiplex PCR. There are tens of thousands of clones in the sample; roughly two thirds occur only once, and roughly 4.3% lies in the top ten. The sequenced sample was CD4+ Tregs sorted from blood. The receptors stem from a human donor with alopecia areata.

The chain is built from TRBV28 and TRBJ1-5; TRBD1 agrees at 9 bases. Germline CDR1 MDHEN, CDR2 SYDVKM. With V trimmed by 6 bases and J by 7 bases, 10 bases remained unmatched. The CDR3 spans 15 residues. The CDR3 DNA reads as TGTGCCAGCAGAACCACAGGGGGCCTCAGGCAGCCCCAGCATTTT. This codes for CASRTTGGLRQPQHF.

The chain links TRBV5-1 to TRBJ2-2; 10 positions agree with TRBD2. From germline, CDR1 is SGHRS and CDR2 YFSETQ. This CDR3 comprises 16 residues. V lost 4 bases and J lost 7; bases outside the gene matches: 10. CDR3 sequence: CASSVGTSALGGELFF. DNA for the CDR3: TGCGCCAGCAGCGTGGGGACTAGCGCCCTAGGCGGGGAGCTGTTTTTT.

The CDR3 bases are TGTGCCAGCAGCTTCCGTCCCACAGATACGCAGTATTTT. This translates into CASSFRPTDTQYF. The chain carries TRBV7-2 and TRBJ2-3, with unresolved D. Trimming left V 3 bases short and J 2 bases short, with 6 bases between. Germline loops: CDR1 SGHTA, CDR2 FQGNSA. The CDR3 extends over 13 amino acids.

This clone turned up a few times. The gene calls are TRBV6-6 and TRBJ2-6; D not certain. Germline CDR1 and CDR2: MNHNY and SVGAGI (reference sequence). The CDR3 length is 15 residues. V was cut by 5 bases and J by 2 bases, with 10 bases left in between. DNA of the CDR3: TGTGCCAGCAGTGTCAGAAGGACTGGGGCCAACGTCCTGACTTTC. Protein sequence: CASSVRRTGANVLTF.

CDR3 sequence reads: CASSLAQGGSYEQYF. In DNA form, the CDR3 reads TGTGCCAGCAGCTTAGCACAGGGGGGTTCCTACGAGCAGTACTTC. The V call is TRBV7-6, the J call TRBJ2-7; 8 nucleotides line up with TRBD1. CDR1 and CDR2 from the germline V gene are SGHVS and FNYEAQ. The junction had 2 bases not matched to a gene; V was cut back by 0 bases and J by 1 base. The CDR3 sequence is 15 residues long.

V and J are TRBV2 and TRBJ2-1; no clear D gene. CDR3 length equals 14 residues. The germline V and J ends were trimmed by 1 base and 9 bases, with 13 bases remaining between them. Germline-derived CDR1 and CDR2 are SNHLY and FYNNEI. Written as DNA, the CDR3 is TGTGCCAGCAGTGAAGAACTTCTAGAGCCTGAGCAGTTCTTC. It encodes CASSEELLEPEQFF.

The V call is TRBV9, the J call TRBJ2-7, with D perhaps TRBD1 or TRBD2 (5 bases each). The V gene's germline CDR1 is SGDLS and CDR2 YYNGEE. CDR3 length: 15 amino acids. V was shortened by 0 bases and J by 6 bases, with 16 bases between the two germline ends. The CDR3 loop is CASSVDGTVSREQYF. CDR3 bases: TGTGCCAGCAGCGTAGACGGGACGGTATCCCGCGAGCAGTACTTC.

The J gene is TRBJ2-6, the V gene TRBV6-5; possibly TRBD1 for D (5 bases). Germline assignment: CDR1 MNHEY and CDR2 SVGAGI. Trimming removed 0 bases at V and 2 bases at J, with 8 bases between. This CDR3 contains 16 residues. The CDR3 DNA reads TGTGCCAGCAGTTACTCCAGGGAACCTGGGGCCAACGTCCTGACTTTC. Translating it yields CASSYSREPGANVLTF.

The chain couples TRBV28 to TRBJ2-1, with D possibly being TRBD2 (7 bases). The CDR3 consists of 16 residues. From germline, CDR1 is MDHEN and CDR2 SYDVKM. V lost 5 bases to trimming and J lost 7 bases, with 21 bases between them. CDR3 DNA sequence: TGTGCCAGCAGTCTTCCCGAGGGGGGGGTTTCTAATGAGCAGTTCTTC. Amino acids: CASSLPEGGVSNEQFF.

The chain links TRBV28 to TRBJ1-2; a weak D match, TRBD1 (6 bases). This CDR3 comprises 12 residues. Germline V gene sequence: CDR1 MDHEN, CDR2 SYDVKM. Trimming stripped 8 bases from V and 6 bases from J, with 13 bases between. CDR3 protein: CASWGTWHGYTF. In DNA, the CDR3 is TGTGCCAGCTGGGGGACATGGCATGGCTACACCTTC.

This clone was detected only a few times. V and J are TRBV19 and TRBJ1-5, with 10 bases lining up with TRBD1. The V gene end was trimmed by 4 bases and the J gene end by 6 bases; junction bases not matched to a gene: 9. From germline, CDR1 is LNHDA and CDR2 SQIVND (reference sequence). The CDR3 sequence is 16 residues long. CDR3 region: CASSSAGTGVRQPQHF. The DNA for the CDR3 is TGTGCCAGTAGTAGCGCCGGGACAGGGGTACGTCAGCCCCAGCATTTT.

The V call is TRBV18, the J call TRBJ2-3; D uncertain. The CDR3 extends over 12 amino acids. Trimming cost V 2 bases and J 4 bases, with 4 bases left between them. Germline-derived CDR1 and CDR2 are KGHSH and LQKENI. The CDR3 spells CASSPGPDTQYF. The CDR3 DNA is TGTGCCAGCTCACCAGGTCCAGATACGCAGTATTTT.

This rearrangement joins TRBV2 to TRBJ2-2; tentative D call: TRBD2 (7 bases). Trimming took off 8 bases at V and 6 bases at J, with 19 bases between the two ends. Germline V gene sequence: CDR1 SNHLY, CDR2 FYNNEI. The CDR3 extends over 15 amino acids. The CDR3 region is CASRGGAGVAGELFF. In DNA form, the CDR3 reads TGTGCCAGCCGAGGGGGGGCTGGAGTAGCCGGGGAGCTGTTTTTT.

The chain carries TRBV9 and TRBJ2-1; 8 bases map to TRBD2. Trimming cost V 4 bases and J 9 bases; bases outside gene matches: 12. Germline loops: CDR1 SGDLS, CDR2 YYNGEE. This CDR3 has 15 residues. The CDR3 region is CASSSLTGGDGEQFF. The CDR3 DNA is TGTGCCAGCAGCTCTCTTACCGGGGGGGATGGTGAGCAGTTCTTC.

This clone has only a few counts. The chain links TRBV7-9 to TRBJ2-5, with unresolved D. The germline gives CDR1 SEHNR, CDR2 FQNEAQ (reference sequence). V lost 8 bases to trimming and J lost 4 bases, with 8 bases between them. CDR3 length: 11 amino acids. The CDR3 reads CASAIGETQYF. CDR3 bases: TGTGCCAGCGCCATAGGAGAGACCCAGTACTTC.

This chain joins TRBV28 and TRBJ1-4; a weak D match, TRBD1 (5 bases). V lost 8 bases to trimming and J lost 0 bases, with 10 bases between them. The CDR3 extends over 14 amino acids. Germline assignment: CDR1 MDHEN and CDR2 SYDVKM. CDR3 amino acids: CASGGPATNEKLFF. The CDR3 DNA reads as TGTGCCAGCGGGGGACCTGCAACTAATGAAAAACTGTTTTTT.

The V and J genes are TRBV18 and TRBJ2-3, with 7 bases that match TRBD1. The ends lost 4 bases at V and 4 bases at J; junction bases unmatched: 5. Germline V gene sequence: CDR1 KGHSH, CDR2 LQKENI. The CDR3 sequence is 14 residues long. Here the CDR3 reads CASSLGQDPDTQYF. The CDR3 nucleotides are TGTGCCAGCTCACTCGGACAGGATCCAGATACGCAGTATTTT.

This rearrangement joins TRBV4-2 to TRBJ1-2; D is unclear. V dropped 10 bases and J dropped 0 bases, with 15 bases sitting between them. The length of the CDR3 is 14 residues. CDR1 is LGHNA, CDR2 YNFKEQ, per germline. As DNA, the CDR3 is TGTGCCACCGCCCGTTCTTCTACTAACTATGGCTACACCTTC. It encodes CATARSSTNYGYTF.

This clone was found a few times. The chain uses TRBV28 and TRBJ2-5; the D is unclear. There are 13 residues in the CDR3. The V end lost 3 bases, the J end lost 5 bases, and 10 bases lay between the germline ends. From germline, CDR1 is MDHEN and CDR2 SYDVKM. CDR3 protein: CASSFSRAETQYF. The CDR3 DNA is TGTGCCAGCAGTTTTTCCCGAGCCGAGACCCAGTACTTC.

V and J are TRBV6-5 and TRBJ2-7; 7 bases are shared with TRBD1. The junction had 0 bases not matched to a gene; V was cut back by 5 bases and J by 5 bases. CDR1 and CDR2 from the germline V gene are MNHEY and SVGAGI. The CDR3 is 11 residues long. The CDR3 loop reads CASSDRDEQYF. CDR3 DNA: TGTGCCAGCAGTGACAGGGACGAGCAGTACTTC.

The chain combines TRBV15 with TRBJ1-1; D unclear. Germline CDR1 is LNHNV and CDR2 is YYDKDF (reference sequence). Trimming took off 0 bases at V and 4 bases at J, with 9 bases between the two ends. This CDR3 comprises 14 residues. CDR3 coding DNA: TGTGCCACCAGCAGAGATCGTAGAAGCACTGAAGCTTTCTTT. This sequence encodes CATSRDRRSTEAFF.

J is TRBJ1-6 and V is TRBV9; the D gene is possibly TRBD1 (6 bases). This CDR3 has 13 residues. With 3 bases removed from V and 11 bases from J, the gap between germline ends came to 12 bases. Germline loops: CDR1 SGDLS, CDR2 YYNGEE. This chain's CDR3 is CASSAAGAPPLHF. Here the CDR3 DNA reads TGTGCCAGCAGCGCCGCGGGGGCTCCACCCCTCCACTTT.

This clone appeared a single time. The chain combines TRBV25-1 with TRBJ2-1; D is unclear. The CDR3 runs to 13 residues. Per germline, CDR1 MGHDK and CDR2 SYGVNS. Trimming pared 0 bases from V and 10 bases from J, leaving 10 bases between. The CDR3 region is CASSEYQLDEQFF. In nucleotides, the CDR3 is TGTGCCAGCAGTGAATATCAATTGGACGAGCAGTTCTTC.

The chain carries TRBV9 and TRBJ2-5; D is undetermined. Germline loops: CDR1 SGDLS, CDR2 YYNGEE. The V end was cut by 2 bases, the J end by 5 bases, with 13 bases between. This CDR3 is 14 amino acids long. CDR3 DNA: TGTGCCAGCAGCGTGGGCCCTGGTAGGGAGACCCAGTACTTC. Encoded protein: CASSVGPGRETQYF.

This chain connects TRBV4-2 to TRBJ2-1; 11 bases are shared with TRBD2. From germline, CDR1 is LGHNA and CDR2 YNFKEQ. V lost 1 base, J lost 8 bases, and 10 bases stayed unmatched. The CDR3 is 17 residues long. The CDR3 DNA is TGTGCCAGCAGCCAAGCGGCCCTTAGCGGGGGGGCTCATGAGCAGTTCTTC. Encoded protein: CASSQAALSGGAHEQFF.

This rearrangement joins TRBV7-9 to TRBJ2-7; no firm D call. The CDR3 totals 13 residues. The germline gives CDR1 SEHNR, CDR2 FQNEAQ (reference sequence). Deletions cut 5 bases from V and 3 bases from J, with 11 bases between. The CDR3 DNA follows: TGTGCCAGCAGCCAAAGGGCGAACTACGAGCAGTACTTC. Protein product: CASSQRANYEQYF.

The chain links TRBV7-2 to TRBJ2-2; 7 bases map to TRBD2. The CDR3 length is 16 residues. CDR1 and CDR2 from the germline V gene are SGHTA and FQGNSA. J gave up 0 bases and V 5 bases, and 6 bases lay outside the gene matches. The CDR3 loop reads CASSLRGGANTGELFF. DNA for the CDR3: TGTGCCAGCAGCCTCCGCGGGGGAGCGAACACCGGGGAGCTGTTTTTT.

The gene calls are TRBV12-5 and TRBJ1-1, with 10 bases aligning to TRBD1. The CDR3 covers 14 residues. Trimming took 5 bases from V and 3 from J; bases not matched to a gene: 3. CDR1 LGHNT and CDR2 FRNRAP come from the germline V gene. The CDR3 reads CASGTGQGHTEAFF. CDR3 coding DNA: TGTGCTAGTGGTACGGGACAGGGGCACACTGAAGCTTTCTTT.

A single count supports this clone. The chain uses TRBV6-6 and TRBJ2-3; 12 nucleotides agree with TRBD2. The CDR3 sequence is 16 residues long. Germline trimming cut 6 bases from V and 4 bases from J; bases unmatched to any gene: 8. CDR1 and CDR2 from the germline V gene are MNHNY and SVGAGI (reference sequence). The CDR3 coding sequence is TGTGCCAGCAGGCGCTCTAGCGGGGGGGCCGCAGATACGCAGTATTTT. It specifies CASRRSSGGAADTQYF.

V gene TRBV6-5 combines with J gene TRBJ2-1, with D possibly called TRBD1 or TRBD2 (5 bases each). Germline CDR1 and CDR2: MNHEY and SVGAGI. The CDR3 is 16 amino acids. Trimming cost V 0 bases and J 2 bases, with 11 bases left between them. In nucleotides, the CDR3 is TGTGCCAGCAGTTACTCGACGGGGCCGACCTACAATGAGCAGTTCTTC. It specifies CASSYSTGPTYNEQFF.

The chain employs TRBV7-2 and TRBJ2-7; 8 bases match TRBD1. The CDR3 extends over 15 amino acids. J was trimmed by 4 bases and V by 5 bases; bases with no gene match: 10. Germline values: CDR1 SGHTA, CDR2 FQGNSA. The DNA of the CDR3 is TGTGCCAGCAGCGTATTTGGGGACAGGACGTACGAGCAGTACTTC. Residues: CASSVFGDRTYEQYF.

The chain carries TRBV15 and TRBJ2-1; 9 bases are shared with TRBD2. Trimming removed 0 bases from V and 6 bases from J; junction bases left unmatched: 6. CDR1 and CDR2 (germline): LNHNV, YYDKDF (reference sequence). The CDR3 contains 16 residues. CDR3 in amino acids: CATSRDVAGVFNEQFF. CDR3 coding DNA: TGTGCCACCAGCAGAGACGTAGCGGGAGTATTCAATGAGCAGTTCTTC.